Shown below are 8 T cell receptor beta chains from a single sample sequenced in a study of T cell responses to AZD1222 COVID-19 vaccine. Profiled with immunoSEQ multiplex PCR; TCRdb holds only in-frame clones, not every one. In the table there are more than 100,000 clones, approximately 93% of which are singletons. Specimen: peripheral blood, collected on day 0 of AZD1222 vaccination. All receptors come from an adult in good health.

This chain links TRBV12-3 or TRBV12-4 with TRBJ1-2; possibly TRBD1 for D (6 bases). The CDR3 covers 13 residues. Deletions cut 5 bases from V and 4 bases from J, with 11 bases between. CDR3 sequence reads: CASSETGIYGYTF. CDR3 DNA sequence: TGTGCCAGCAGTGAAACAGGGATCTATGGCTACACCTTC.

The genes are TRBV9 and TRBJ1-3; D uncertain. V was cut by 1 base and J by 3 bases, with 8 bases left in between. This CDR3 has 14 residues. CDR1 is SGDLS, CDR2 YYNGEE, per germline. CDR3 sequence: CASSVSGVGNTIYF. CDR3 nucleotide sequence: TGTGCCAGCAGCGTATCCGGGGTTGGAAACACCATATATTTT.

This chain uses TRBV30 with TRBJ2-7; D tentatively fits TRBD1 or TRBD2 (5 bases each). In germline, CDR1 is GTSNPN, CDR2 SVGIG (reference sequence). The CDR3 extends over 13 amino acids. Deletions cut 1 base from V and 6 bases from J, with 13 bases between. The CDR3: CAWSGGRGFEQYF. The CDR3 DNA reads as TGTGCCTGGAGTGGGGGGAGAGGGTTCGAGCAGTACTTC.

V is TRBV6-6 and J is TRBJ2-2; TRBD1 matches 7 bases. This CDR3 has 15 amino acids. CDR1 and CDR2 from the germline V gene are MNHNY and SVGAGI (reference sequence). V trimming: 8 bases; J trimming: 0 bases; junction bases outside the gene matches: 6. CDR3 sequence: CASGLGTANTGELFF. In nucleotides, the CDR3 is TGTGCCAGCGGGTTGGGGACAGCGAACACCGGGGAGCTGTTTTTT.

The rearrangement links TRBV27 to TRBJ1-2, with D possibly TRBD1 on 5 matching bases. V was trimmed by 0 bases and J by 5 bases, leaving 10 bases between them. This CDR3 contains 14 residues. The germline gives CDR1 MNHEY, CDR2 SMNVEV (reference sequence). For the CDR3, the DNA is TGTGCCAGCAGTTTATCAGGGGCCGGATATGGCTACACCTTC. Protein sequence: CASSLSGAGYGYTF.

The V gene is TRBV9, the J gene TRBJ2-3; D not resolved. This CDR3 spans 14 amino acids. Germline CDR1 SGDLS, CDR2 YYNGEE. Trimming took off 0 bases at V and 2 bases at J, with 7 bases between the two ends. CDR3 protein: CASSVATVTDTQYF. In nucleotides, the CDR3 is TGTGCCAGCAGCGTAGCTACGGTCACAGATACGCAGTATTTT.

The CDR3 region has the DNA TGTGCCAGCAGCTTAGCGGGGCGGACGAACTACGAGCAGTACTTC. It is translated as CASSLAGRTNYEQYF. The chain carries TRBV7-2 and TRBJ2-7; D is possibly TRBD1 (5 bases). Germline values: CDR1 SGHTA, CDR2 FQGNSA. CDR3 length equals 15 residues. V lost 0 bases and J 3 bases, leaving 12 bases between the germline ends.

In nucleotides, the CDR3 is TGTGCCAGCAGTTTAGGGACTGAAGCTTTCTTT. Translated, it gives CASSLGTEAFF. This rearrangement joins TRBV12-3 or TRBV12-4 to TRBJ1-1; D not certain. The V gene lost 1 base and the J gene lost 5 bases, with 2 bases spanning the gap. The CDR3 loop spans 11 amino acids.